These 26 T cell receptor beta chains were sequenced from one sample in a study of blood T cell repertoires in COVID-19. Sequencing used immunoSEQ multiplex PCR; TCRdb keeps in-frame clones, though not all of them. The profile covers approximately 40,000 clones, with about 83% appearing a single time and around 3.6% taken by the ten largest. The sequencing input was peripheral blood. Receptor source: a man between 35 and 55 years old with COVID-19, enrolled during active disease.

The V and J genes are TRBV4-1 and TRBJ1-4, with a tentative D call TRBD1 (6 bases). Per germline, CDR1 MGHRA and CDR2 YSYEKL. The germline V and J ends were trimmed by 0 bases and 8 bases, with 13 bases remaining between them. The CDR3 totals 15 residues. CDR3 loop: CASSQESGVAEKLFF. The CDR3, as DNA: TGCGCCAGCAGCCAAGAGTCAGGGGTGGCGGAAAAACTGTTTTTT.

The rearrangement uses TRBV21-1 and TRBJ2-3; TRBD1, the table's D call, was not compared with the DNA. TRBV21-1 is noted as a pseudogene. This CDR3 comprises 16 residues. The CDR3 DNA is TGTGCCAGCAGCAAAGAAGGGACAGGTATGATTGATACGCAGTATTTT. Translating gives CASSKEGTGMIDTQYF.

The J gene is TRBJ1-3, the V gene TRBV28, with 7 nucleotides matching TRBD1. CDR1 and CDR2 from the germline V gene are MDHEN and SYDVKM. The trim removed 5 bases at V and 2 bases at J, leaving 3 bases unmatched. The CDR3 consists of 14 residues. CDR3 DNA: TGTGCCAGCAGTCTGGGACAGACTGGAAACACCATATATTTT. It codes for CASSLGQTGNTIYF.

The chain joins TRBV30 to TRBJ1-1; no definite D call. Germline V gene lookup returns CDR1 GTSNPN and CDR2 SVGIG (reference sequence). V was pared by 2 bases and J by 1 base, with 14 bases between. This CDR3 is built from 15 residues. CDR3: CAWSSAGYSNTEAFF. The DNA for the CDR3 is TGTGCCTGGAGTTCTGCGGGCTATTCGAACACTGAAGCTTTCTTT. The full variable domain, in which reference TRBV30 and TRBJ1-1 provide the parts outside the CDR3, is SQTIHQWPATLVQPVGSPLSLECTVEGTSNPNLYWYRQAAGRGLQLLFYSVGIGQISSEVPQNLSASRPQDRQFILSSKKLLLSDSGFYLCAWSSAGYSNTEAFFGQGTRLTVV.

The gene calls are TRBV2 and TRBJ1-2; 9 bases line up with TRBD1. Looked up from germline, CDR1 is SNHLY and CDR2 is FYNNEI. V lost 5 bases and J lost 6; bases outside the gene matches: 7. This CDR3 has 14 amino acids. CDR3 residues: CASSFPDRGDGYTF. CDR3 bases: TGTGCCAGCAGTTTCCCGGACAGGGGAGATGGCTACACCTTC.

The chain combines TRBV2 with TRBJ2-5; the match to TRBD1 covers 7 bases. The CDR3 consists of 17 residues. J was trimmed by 1 base and V by 6 bases; bases with no gene match: 14. The germline V gene encodes CDR1 SNHLY and CDR2 FYNNEI. CDR3 protein: CASSHEPGQPLQETQYF. The CDR3 DNA sequence: TGTGCCAGCAGCCACGAACCGGGACAGCCCCTCCAAGAGACCCAGTACTTC.

The chain carries TRBV6-5 and TRBJ2-2; perhaps TRBD2 as D (6 bases). The germline V gene has CDR1 MNHEY and CDR2 SVGAGI. The CDR3 is 13 amino acids. The V end lost 6 bases, the J end lost 7 bases, and 12 bases lay between the germline ends. The CDR3 loop is CASRTGDGGELFF. In DNA, the CDR3 is TGTGCCAGCAGAACGGGGGACGGCGGGGAGCTGTTTTTT.

This rearrangement joins TRBV5-4 to TRBJ2-3; a weak D match, TRBD2 (6 bases). The germline V gene has CDR1 SGHNT and CDR2 YYREEE (reference sequence). This CDR3 region has 14 residues. Trimming removed 3 bases at V and 7 bases at J, with 15 bases between. DNA of the CDR3: TGTGCCAGCAGCTCGCCCTCGACTAGTTATACGCAGTATTTT. Translated, it gives CASSSPSTSYTQYF.

V and J are TRBV7-2 and TRBJ2-5, with 10 bases matching TRBD2. J gave up 1 base and V 2 bases, and 4 bases lay outside the gene matches. The CDR3 loop spans 16 amino acids. Germline loops: CDR1 SGHTA, CDR2 FQGNSA. This CDR3 is CASSLTSGAIQETQYF. The DNA for the CDR3 is TGTGCCAGCAGCTTAACTAGCGGGGCGATCCAAGAGACCCAGTACTTC.

The gene calls are TRBV5-4 and TRBJ2-1, with 9 bases that match TRBD1. Germline V gives CDR1 SGHNT, CDR2 YYREEE (reference sequence). The CDR3 runs to 15 residues. Trimming cost V 3 bases and J 6 bases; bases outside gene matches: 7. The CDR3 region is CASSSDRGLGNEQFF. CDR3 bases: TGTGCCAGCAGCTCGGACAGGGGTCTTGGCAATGAGCAGTTCTTC.

V gene TRBV5-1 combines with J gene TRBJ1-4, with D maybe TRBD1 (6 bases). CDR1 is SGHRS and CDR2 is YFSETQ in the germline V gene. V was shortened by 0 bases and J by 4 bases, with 7 bases between the two germline ends. The CDR3 consists of 14 residues. Written as DNA, the CDR3 is TGCGCCAGCAGCTTGGGGGACAATAATGAAAAACTGTTTTTT. This codes for CASSLGDNNEKLFF. The entire variable domain, with the rest obtained from reference TRBV5-1 and TRBJ1-4, is as follows: KAGVTQTPRYLIKTRGQQVTLSCSPISGHRSVSWYQQTPGQGLQFLFEYFSETQRNKGNFPGRFSGRQFSNSRSEMNVSTLELGDSALYLCASSLGDNNEKLFFGSGTQLSVL.

This clone was recorded once. The chain couples TRBV20-1 to TRBJ2-3; 10 nucleotides agree with TRBD2. This CDR3 is built from 15 residues. V trimming: 3 bases; J trimming: 3 bases; junction bases outside the gene matches: 6. Germline CDR1 reads DFQATT; CDR2 reads SNEGSKA (reference sequence). CDR3 coding DNA: TGCAGTGCTAGTGGCTCTAGCGGGGGAACAGATACGCAGTATTTT. Protein product: CSASGSSGGTDTQYF.

The rearrangement links TRBV7-9 to TRBJ2-1, with 8 bases lining up with TRBD2. CDR1 is SEHNR, CDR2 FQNEAQ, per germline (reference sequence). CDR3 size: 14 residues. V trimming: 5 bases; J trimming: 7 bases; junction bases outside the gene matches: 7. The DNA for the CDR3 is TGTGCCAGCAGCAAGGAGCGGGAGTTAAATGAGCAGTTCTTC. It yields the protein CASSKERELNEQFF.

This clone was recorded only once. The rearrangement links TRBV5-1 to TRBJ2-2; 13 bases match TRBD2. The V gene end was trimmed by 5 bases and the J gene end by 0 bases; junction bases not matched to a gene: 7. Germline values: CDR1 SGHRS, CDR2 YFSETQ. The CDR3 consists of 18 residues. DNA of the CDR3: TGCGCCAGCAGGGCGACTAGCGGGGGGTTCGCGAACACCGGGGAGCTGTTTTTT. Protein product: CASRATSGGFANTGELFF.

This chain uses TRBV9 with TRBJ2-5, with D possibly TRBD1 on 5 matching bases. Trimming shortened V by 4 bases and J by 3 bases, and 13 bases separated the two germline ends. Germline CDR1 SGDLS, CDR2 YYNGEE. The CDR3 totals 14 residues. The CDR3 DNA reads as TGTGCCAGCAGCCCCGGCCTAGGGGAAGAGACCCAGTACTTC. Translating it yields CASSPGLGEETQYF.

The V gene is TRBV12-5, the J gene TRBJ1-2, with TRBD1 identical over 8 bases. V gave up 6 bases and J gave up 0 bases; unmatched junction bases: 12. Per germline, CDR1 LGHNT and CDR2 FRNRAP. The CDR3 is made up of 17 amino acids. CDR3 nucleotide sequence: TGTGCTAGTGGGCCTAGGACAGGGTCGCTAGCTAACTATGGCTACACCTTC. Residues: CASGPRTGSLANYGYTF.

The chain recombines TRBV7-6 with TRBJ2-7; no definite D call. The germline V gene encodes CDR1 SGHVS and CDR2 FNYEAQ. The length of the CDR3 is 13 residues. Trimming stripped 0 bases from V and 3 bases from J, with 6 bases between. CDR3: CASSLAANYEQYF. DNA of the CDR3: TGTGCCAGCAGCTTAGCGGCCAACTACGAGCAGTACTTC. Full variable domain (missing parts from reference TRBV7-6 and TRBJ2-7): GAGVSQSPRYKVTKRGQDVALRCDPISGHVSLYWYRQALGQGPEFLTYFNYEAQQDKSGLPNDRFSAERPEGSISTLTIQRTEQRDSAMYRCASSLAANYEQYFGPGTRLTVT.

The rearrangement joins TRBV6-2 or TRBV6-3 to TRBJ2-3; TRBD1 aligns across 7 bases. The germline V gene has CDR1 MNHEY and CDR2 SVGEGT. The junction had 1 base not matched to a gene; V was cut back by 2 bases and J by 2 bases. CDR3 size: 14 residues. DNA for the CDR3: TGTGCCAGCAGTTACACAGGGGACACAGATACGCAGTATTTT. Translating it yields CASSYTGDTDTQYF.

V is TRBV25-1 and J is TRBJ2-7, with TRBD2 identical over 7 bases. The CDR3 contains 14 residues. Germline V gene lookup returns CDR1 MGHDK and CDR2 SYGVNS. The V gene end was trimmed by 3 bases and the J gene end by 5 bases; junction bases not matched to a gene: 7. The CDR3 DNA is TGTGCCAGCAGTGATGGCCTAGCGGCTGACGAGCAGTACTTC. Its protein product is CASSDGLAADEQYF.

This clone has a single count. The gene calls are TRBV6-5 and TRBJ2-5, with D possibly matching TRBD2 (6 bases). V was cut by 6 bases and J by 7 bases, with 15 bases left in between. CDR1 and CDR2 from the germline V gene are MNHEY and SVGAGI. This CDR3 is built from 13 residues. Here the CDR3 reads CASSQTSSGTQYF. The CDR3 DNA reads TGTGCCAGCAGCCAGACTAGTTCGGGGACCCAGTACTTC.

Only a few counts were recorded for this clone. The CDR3, as DNA: TGTGCCAGCAGCCTAGGAGCTTCCCTCTCTGGAAACACCATATATTTT. This codes for CASSLGASLSGNTIYF. The chain is built from TRBV28 and TRBJ1-3; no reliable D call. The CDR3 length is 16 residues. V lost 6 bases to trimming and J lost 0 bases, with 15 bases between them. The germline CDR1 and CDR2 sequences are MDHEN and SYDVKM.

The chain employs TRBV5-1 and TRBJ2-7; the match to TRBD1 covers 7 bases. With 4 bases clipped from V and 0 bases from J, the junction kept 7 bases outside the gene matches. Germline values: CDR1 SGHRS, CDR2 YFSETQ. The CDR3 has 15 residues. In DNA, the CDR3 is TGCGCCAGCAGCGAGCAAGGGACAGACTCCTACGAGCAGTACTTC. It translates to CASSEQGTDSYEQYF.

This clone has more than one count but fewer than ten. The chain joins TRBV29-1 to TRBJ2-1, with D perhaps TRBD1 (6 bases). In germline, CDR1 is SQVTM, CDR2 ANQGSEA. The CDR3 totals 11 residues. V lost 5 bases, J lost 4 bases, and 6 bases lay in between. CDR3 coding DNA: TGCAGCGTTAGGGGGTACAATGAGCAGTTCTTC. This encodes CSVRGYNEQFF.

This chain links TRBV6-1 with TRBJ1-2, with D perhaps TRBD1 (5 bases). Trimming pared 1 base from V and 8 bases from J, leaving 11 bases between. Germline V lookup: CDR1 MNHNS, CDR2 SASEGT. The CDR3 has 13 amino acids. CDR3 sequence reads: CASSEGRVRGYTF. CDR3 sequence (DNA): TGTGCCAGCAGTGAAGGCAGGGTTCGGGGCTACACCTTC.

The J gene is TRBJ1-3, the V gene TRBV12-3 or TRBV12-4; D remains unclear. There are 12 residues in the CDR3. V shed 8 bases and J shed 8 bases, with 13 bases lying between them. The CDR3 nucleotides read TGTGCCAGCGGCGGCGCGGCGGACACCATATATTTT. It codes for CASGGAADTIYF.

The chain has TRBV19 and TRBJ1-1, with a possible D match to TRBD1 (6 bases). The CDR3 loop spans 14 amino acids. V shed 4 bases and J shed 5 bases, with 14 bases lying between them. The germline V gene has CDR1 LNHDA and CDR2 SQIVND (reference sequence). The CDR3 protein is CASSRGQTGTEAFF. CDR3 DNA: TGTGCCAGTAGTAGGGGACAAACGGGAACTGAAGCTTTCTTT.